Sequencing of this T cell receptor beta chain was carried out in a study of technical replicates of blood from several donors. V lost 4 bases to trimming and J lost 8 bases, with 17 bases between them. Germline V gives CDR1 MDHEN, CDR2 SYDVKM. The CDR3 loop spans 15 amino acids. Sequenced by immunoSEQ multiplex PCR; TCRdb stores in-frame clones only, minus some. The sample has 70,000 to 90,000 clones, approximately 92% seen once. The clonotype originates from a human donor in good health. The rearrangement joins TRBV28 to TRBJ1-4; D ambiguous. The sequencing sample was made of T cells isolated from PBMCs. CDR3 DNA: TGTGCCAGCAGTTCCTCTCCTAGGAGGAAGGAAAAACTGTTTTTT. Translating it yields CASSSSPRRKEKLFF.